The present T cell receptor beta chain was sequenced within a study of shared clonotypes between healthy human individuals. As for the study in general: Three plates each covered CD4 naive and memory; CD8 naive two, CD8 memory one.

The data were produced by immunoSEQ multiplex PCR, yet TCRdb's version contains in-frame clones alone and is incomplete. The data contain roughly 2.2 million clones, 80% to 95% of them singletons. Nashville, Tennessee was home to all donors, each a Caucasian adult. After removal of 2 bases from V and 3 bases from J, the junction contained 6 bases not matched to a gene. The length of the CDR3 is 16 residues. Germline CDR1 and CDR2: ENHRY and SYGVKD. The V call is TRBV10-3, the J call TRBJ2-1, with 8 bases matching TRBD2. The clonotype originates from a man in his late teens or twenties in good health. Some clones in this sample may be carry-over from other donors' samples. The sequenced sample consisted of naive CD4+ T cells from PBMCs. Regarding subset: CD45RA+ positively selected. In DNA, the CDR3 is TGTGCCATCAGTGAGACCACTAGCGGTAACTACAATGAGCAGTTCTTC. This sequence encodes CAISETTSGNYNEQFF.